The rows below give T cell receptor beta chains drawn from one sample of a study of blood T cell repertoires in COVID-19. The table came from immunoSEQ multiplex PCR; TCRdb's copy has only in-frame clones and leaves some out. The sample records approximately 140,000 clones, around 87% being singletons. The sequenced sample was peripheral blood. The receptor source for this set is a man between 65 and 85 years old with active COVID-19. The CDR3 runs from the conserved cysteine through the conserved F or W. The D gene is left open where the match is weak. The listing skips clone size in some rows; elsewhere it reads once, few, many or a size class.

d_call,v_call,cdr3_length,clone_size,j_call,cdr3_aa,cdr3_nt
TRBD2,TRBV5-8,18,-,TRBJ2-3,CASSNPSGSSLRTDTQYF,TGTGCCAGCAGCAACCCAAGCGGGAGCAGTTTGCGCACAGATACGCAGTATTTT
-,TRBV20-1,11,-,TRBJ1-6,CSAAGGSPLHF,TGCAGTGCCGCGGGGGGTTCACCCCTCCACTTT
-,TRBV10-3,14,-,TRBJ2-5,CAISTGLLGETQYF,TGTGCCATCAGCACGGGACTCCTGGGGGAGACCCAGTACTTC
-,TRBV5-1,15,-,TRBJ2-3,CASSSSSEKTDTQYF,TGCGCCAGCAGCTCCTCTAGCGAGAAGACAGATACGCAGTATTTT
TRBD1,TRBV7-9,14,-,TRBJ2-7,CASSTGQGAYEQYF,TGTGCCAGCAGCACAGGACAGGGGGCCTACGAGCAGTACTTC
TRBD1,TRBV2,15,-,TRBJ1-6,CATNTGGSYNSPLHF,TGTGCCACCAATACAGGGGGCTCCTATAATTCACCCCTCCACTTT
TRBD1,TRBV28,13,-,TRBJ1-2,CASSGTDIYGYTF,TGTGCCAGCAGTGGGACAGATATTTATGGCTACACCTTC
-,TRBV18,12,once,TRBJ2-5,CASSQFQETQYF,TGTGCCAGCTCCCAATTCCAAGAGACCCAGTACTTC
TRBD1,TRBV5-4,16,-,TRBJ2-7,CASTPGGTGLSYEQYF,TGTGCCAGCACCCCTGGGGGGACAGGGCTGTCCTACGAGCAGTACTTC
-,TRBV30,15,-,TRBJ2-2,CAWKRAGVGTGELFF,TGTGCCTGGAAGCGGGCGGGCGTGGGGACCGGGGAGCTGTTTTTT
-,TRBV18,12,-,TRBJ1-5,CASSLSEQPQHF,TGTGCCAGCTCTTTGTCTGAGCAGCCCCAGCATTTT
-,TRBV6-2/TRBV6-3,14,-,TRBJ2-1,CASSWRDIYNEQFF,TGTGCCAGCAGTTGGCGGGATATATACAATGAGCAGTTCTTC
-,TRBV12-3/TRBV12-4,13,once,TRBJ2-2,CASVLRGAGELFF,TGTGCCAGCGTCCTCAGGGGGGCCGGGGAGCTGTTTTTT
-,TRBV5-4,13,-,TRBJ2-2,CATQRRATGELFF,TGTGCCACCCAACGGAGGGCCACCGGGGAGCTGTTTTTT
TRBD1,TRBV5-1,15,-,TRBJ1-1,CASSLATGLNTEAFF,TGCGCCAGCAGCTTGGCGACAGGGTTGAACACTGAAGCTTTCTTT
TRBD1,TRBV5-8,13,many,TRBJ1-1,CASSVQGDTEAFF,TGTGCCAGCAGCGTTCAGGGGGACACTGAAGCTTTCTTT
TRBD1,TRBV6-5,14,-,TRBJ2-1,CASSYDPQGNEQFF,TGTGCCAGCAGTTACGACCCACAGGGGAATGAGCAGTTCTTC
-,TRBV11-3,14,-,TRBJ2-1,CASSLGSYSNEQFF,TGTGCCAGCAGCTTAGGTTCTTACTCAAATGAGCAGTTCTTC
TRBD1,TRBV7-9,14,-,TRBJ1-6,CASSFRQGNSPLHF,TGTGCCAGCAGCTTCCGACAGGGGAATTCACCCCTCCACTTT
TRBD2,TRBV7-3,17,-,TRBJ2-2,CASSLGAGGFSTGELFF,TGTGCCAGCAGCTTAGGAGCGGGAGGCTTTAGTACCGGGGAGCTGTTTTTT
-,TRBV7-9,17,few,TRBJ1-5,CASSLAGHRDSNQPQHF,TGTGCCAGCAGCTTAGCGGGCCACAGAGATAGCAATCAGCCCCAGCATTTT
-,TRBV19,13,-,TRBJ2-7,CASSRTDIYEQYF,TGTGCCAGTAGTAGAACTGACATCTACGAGCAGTACTTC
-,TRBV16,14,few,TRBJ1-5,CASSQSRGNQPQHF,TGTGCCAGCAGCCAATCAAGAGGGAATCAGCCCCAGCATTTT
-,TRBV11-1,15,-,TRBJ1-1,CASSLGARRNTEAFF,TGTGCCAGCAGCTTAGGGGCCAGAAGGAACACTGAAGCTTTCTTT
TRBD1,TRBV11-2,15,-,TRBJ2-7,CASSPRQGGPYEQYF,TGTGCCAGCAGCCCCCGACAGGGGGGCCCCTACGAGCAGTACTTC
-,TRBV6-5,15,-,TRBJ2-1,CASSYGGGSYNEQFF,TGTGCCAGCAGTTATGGGGGAGGCTCCTACAATGAGCAGTTCTTC
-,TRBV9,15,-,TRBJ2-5,CASSTRAAGRETQYF,TGTGCCAGCAGCACCCGAGCGGCCGGGAGAGAGACCCAGTACTTC
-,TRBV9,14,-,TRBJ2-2,CASSVGGVIGELFF,TGTGCCAGCAGCGTAGGGGGGGTCATCGGGGAGCTGTTTTTT
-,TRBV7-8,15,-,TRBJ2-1,CASSLRRTRRDEQFF,TGTGCCAGCAGCTTAAGGAGGACCCGCCGAGATGAGCAGTTCTTC
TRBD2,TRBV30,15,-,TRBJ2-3,CAWRRTSGATDTQYF,TGTGCCTGGCGCCGGACTAGCGGCGCCACAGATACGCAGTATTTT
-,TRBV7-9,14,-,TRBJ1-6,CASSQYREGTPLHF,TGTGCCAGCAGCCAATACAGGGAGGGGACACCCCTCCACTTT
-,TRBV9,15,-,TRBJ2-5,CASSQYAGVQETQYF,TGTGCCAGCAGCCAGTATGCAGGCGTTCAAGAGACCCAGTACTTC
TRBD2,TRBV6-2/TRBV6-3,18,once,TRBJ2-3,CASSYRGTSGSIADTQYF,TGTGCCAGCAGTTACCGGGGGACTAGCGGGAGTATCGCAGATACGCAGTATTTT
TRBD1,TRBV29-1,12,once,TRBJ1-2,CSASGTVYGYTF,TGCAGCGCCTCCGGGACAGTGTATGGCTACACCTTC
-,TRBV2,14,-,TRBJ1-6,CASSRTVGNSPLHF,TGTGCCAGCAGTCGGACTGTGGGTAATTCACCCCTCCACTTT
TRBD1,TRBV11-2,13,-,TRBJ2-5,CASSGQAQETQYF,TGTGCCAGCAGCGGACAGGCACAAGAGACCCAGTACTTC
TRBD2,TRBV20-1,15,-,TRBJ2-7,CSASPLGLAGYEQYF,TGCAGTGCTAGTCCCCTAGGACTAGCGGGCTACGAGCAGTACTTC
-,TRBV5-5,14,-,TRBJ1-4,CASSFGDSNEKLFF,TGTGCCAGCAGCTTCGGGGATTCTAATGAAAAACTGTTTTTT
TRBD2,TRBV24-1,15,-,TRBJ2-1,CATSDGLAALNEQFF,TGTGCCACCAGTGATGGGCTAGCGGCCCTCAATGAGCAGTTCTTC
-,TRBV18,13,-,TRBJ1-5,CASSEGSNQPQHF,TGTGCCAGCTCAGAGGGTAGCAATCAGCCCCAGCATTTT
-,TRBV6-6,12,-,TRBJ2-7,CATGQIPYEQYF,TGTGCCACCGGACAGATCCCCTACGAGCAGTACTTC
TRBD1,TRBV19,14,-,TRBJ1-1,CASRKGAGGTEAFF,TGTGCCAGCCGAAAGGGGGCCGGTGGGACTGAAGCTTTCTTT
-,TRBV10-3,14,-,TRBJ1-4,CAISKGDPNEKLFF,TGTGCCATCAGCAAGGGGGACCCTAATGAAAAACTGTTTTTT
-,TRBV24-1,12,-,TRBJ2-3,CATSTDLETQYF,TGTGCCACCAGTACCGACTTGGAGACGCAGTATTTT
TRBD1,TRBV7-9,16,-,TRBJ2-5,CASTDLRTGHQETQYF,TGTGCCAGCACCGACCTACGGACAGGACACCAAGAGACCCAGTACTTC
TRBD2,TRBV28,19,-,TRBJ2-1,CASPPGLADLVWPYNEQFF,TGTGCCAGCCCTCCAGGACTAGCGGACCTAGTTTGGCCCTACAATGAGCAGTTCTTC
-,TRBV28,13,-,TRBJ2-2,CASTGGNTGELFF,TGTGCCAGCACCGGGGGGAACACCGGGGAGCTGTTTTTT
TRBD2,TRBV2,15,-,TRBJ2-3,CASSDRLAGADTQYF,TGTGCCAGCAGTGATCGACTAGCGGGAGCCGATACGCAGTATTTT
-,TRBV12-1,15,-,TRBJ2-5,CASSIGQGLQETQYF,TGTGCCAGCAGCATTGGCCAGGGACTTCAAGAGACCCAGTACTTC
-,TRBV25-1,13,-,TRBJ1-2,CASSPSGVYGYTF,TGTGCCAGCAGTCCGTCAGGGGTTTATGGCTACACCTTC
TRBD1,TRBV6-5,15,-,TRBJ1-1,CASSLHRGRNTEAFF,TGTGCCAGCAGTCTCCACAGGGGAAGAAACACTGAAGCTTTCTTT
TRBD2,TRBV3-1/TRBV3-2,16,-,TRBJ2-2,CASSRGLAGNTGELFF,TGTGCCAGCAGCCGAGGACTAGCGGGAAACACCGGGGAGCTGTTTTTT
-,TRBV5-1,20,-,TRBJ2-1,CASSLVGSAQRASSYNEQFF,TGCGCCAGCAGCTTGGTGGGGAGCGCCCAACGGGCGAGCTCCTACAATGAGCAGTTCTTC
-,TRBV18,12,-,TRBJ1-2,CASSPGDYGYTF,TGTGCCAGCTCACCGGGAGACTATGGCTACACCTTC
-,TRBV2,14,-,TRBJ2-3,CASRTGLLTDTQYF,TGTGCCAGCAGGACAGGCCTTCTCACAGATACGCAGTATTTT
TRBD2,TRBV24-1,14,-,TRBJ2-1,CATSDPSGSDEQFF,TGTGCCACCAGTGACCCTAGCGGGAGTGATGAGCAGTTCTTC
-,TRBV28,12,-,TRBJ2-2,CASRTTLGELFF,TGTGCCAGCAGAACGACTTTGGGGGAGCTGTTTTTT
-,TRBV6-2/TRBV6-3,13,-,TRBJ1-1,CASSYGGKTEAFF,TGTGCCAGCAGTTACGGGGGGAAAACTGAAGCTTTCTTT
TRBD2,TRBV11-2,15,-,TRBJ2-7,CASSKPGLAGVEQYF,TGTGCCAGCAGCAAGCCTGGACTAGCGGGAGTCGAGCAGTACTTC